This T cell receptor (beta chain) stems from a study of CD8 T cells in Susac syndrome. Trimming took off 3 bases at V and 2 bases at J, with 12 bases between the two ends. The CDR3 is made up of 15 amino acids. In germline, CDR1 is SGDLS, CDR2 YYNGEE. Random hexamers were used to reverse transcribe roughly 0.45 to 1 ug of RNA. It was immunoSEQ multiplex PCR that amplified TCR beta CDR3 across 54 Vbeta and 13 Jbeta. TCRdb ran MiXCR on the immunoSEQ multiplex PCR reads and lists one entry per CDR3 protein. The table shows about 280,000 distinct CDR3 sequences, with approximately 81% occurring only once.

The chain carries TRBV9 and TRBJ2-1, with a possible D match to TRBD2 (5 bases). The sequenced material came from CD8+ T cells from PBMCs. The receptor's source is a human donor with multiple sclerosis. CDR3 residues: CASSGRPGTYNEQFF. For the CDR3, the DNA is TGTGCCAGCAGCGGACGACCCGGGACCTACAATGAGCAGTTCTTC.